The 13 T cell receptor beta chains below all came from one sample that was sequenced in a study of blood T cell repertoires in COVID-19. Method: immunoSEQ multiplex PCR; TCRdb's copy keeps in-frame clones and lacks some. The sample yields 75,000 to 95,000 clones, roughly 84% seen once. Sample: peripheral blood. These receptor sequences come from a man aged 60-69 years with acute or convalescent COVID-19.

The chain links TRBV7-2 to TRBJ1-1, with 7 nucleotides matching TRBD1. There are 14 residues in the CDR3. V lost 3 bases and J lost 5; bases outside the gene matches: 6. Germline V gives CDR1 SGHTA, CDR2 FQGNSA. This CDR3 reads CASSFGTGVTEAFF. The CDR3 DNA reads as TGTGCCAGCAGCTTCGGAACAGGGGTTACTGAAGCTTTCTTT.

V and J are TRBV6-5 and TRBJ2-3, with D hard to call. The CDR3 loop spans 14 amino acids. Germline V CDR1 and CDR2: MNHEY, SVGAGI. V dropped 3 bases and J dropped 0 bases, with 7 bases sitting between them. CDR3 residues: CASSYSSSTDTQYF. For the CDR3, the DNA is TGTGCCAGCAGTTATTCTTCTAGCACAGATACGCAGTATTTT.

This chain connects TRBV7-3 to TRBJ2-1, with TRBD1 matching over 7 bases. The J segment lost 5 bases and the V segment lost 5 bases, leaving 12 bases of the junction unmatched. The V gene's germline CDR1 is SGHTA and CDR2 FQGTGA. The CDR3 is 16 residues long. The CDR3 spells CASSHQKGGNHNEQFF. DNA for the CDR3: TGTGCCAGCAGCCACCAGAAAGGGGGCAACCACAATGAGCAGTTCTTC.

As DNA, the CDR3 is TGTGCCAGCAGCCCGGGGACAGAGGGAAACACCATATATTTT. Translation: CASSPGTEGNTIYF. This chain connects TRBV5-6 to TRBJ1-3, with TRBD1 matching 7 bases. Germline lookup yields CDR1 SGHDT and CDR2 YYEEEE. Losses at the gene ends were 4 bases for V and 4 bases for J; bases not matched to a gene: 5. This CDR3 has 14 amino acids.

The chain links TRBV13 to TRBJ2-7, with D perhaps matching TRBD1 (5 bases). This CDR3 spans 15 amino acids. Germline-derived CDR1 and CDR2 are PRHDT and FYEKMQ (reference sequence). With 0 bases removed from V and 3 bases from J, the gap between germline ends came to 12 bases. CDR3 amino acids: CASSLGGRVVYEQYF. The CDR3, as DNA: TGTGCCAGCAGCTTAGGTGGCAGGGTGGTCTACGAGCAGTACTTC.

The chain is built from TRBV30 and TRBJ2-7; the D is unclear. CDR1 is GTSNPN, CDR2 SVGIG, per germline (reference sequence). CDR3 length: 12 amino acids. Between the trimmed V and J ends, which lost 5 bases and 1 base, there was a span of 9 bases. Here the CDR3 reads CAWSILSYEQYF. CDR3 DNA: TGTGCCTGGTCCATTTTGTCCTACGAGCAGTACTTC.

CDR3 nucleotide sequence: TGTGCCAGCAGCTTAGTTTACGGGACATCCTTAGCTGAGCAGTTCTTC. Translation gives CASSLVYGTSLAEQFF. The V gene is TRBV7-9, the J gene TRBJ2-1; a possible D gene is TRBD1 (6 bases). Looked up from germline, CDR1 is SEHNR and CDR2 is FQNEAQ (reference sequence). Trimming took 1 base from V and 9 from J, leaving 19 bases between them. The CDR3 is 16 amino acids.

V is TRBV19 and J is TRBJ1-1; 8 nucleotides align to TRBD1. The CDR3 spans 15 residues. Trimming at V came to 8 bases and at J to 2 bases, leaving 10 bases not matched to a gene. Germline CDR1 reads LNHDA; CDR2 reads SQIVND (reference sequence). CDR3 in amino acids: CASRLTGGGNTEAFF. In DNA, the CDR3 is TGTGCCAGTCGTTTAACAGGGGGTGGAAACACTGAAGCTTTCTTT.

The rearrangement uses TRBV9 and TRBJ2-2, with 10 bases identical to TRBD2. Germline CDR1 reads SGDLS; CDR2 reads YYNGEE. This CDR3 spans 16 amino acids. J was trimmed by 2 bases and V by 4 bases; bases with no gene match: 5. In DNA form, the CDR3 reads TGTGCCAGCAGCCCGAGCGGGGGGGGAAACACCGGGGAGCTGTTTTTT. This codes for CASSPSGGGNTGELFF.

This chain uses TRBV5-1 with TRBJ1-1, with D uncertain. There are 13 residues in the CDR3. The V and J ends lost 4 bases and 2 bases respectively, with 9 bases between them. Germline assignment: CDR1 SGHRS and CDR2 YFSETQ. CDR3 bases: TGCGCCAGCAGCCCTGGCCCCAACACTGAAGCTTTCTTT. As protein: CASSPGPNTEAFF.

In its sample, this clone was seen once. The chain joins TRBV18 to TRBJ1-1; 8 bases are a match to TRBD1. Per the germline V gene, CDR1 is KGHSH and CDR2 is LQKENI. The junction had 10 bases not matched to a gene; V was cut back by 5 bases and J by 5 bases. This CDR3 is 15 amino acids long. In DNA, the CDR3 is TGTGCCAGCTCAAACGGACAGGGAGGCCGAACTGAAGCTTTCTTT. As protein: CASSNGQGGRTEAFF. The whole variable domain, filled in from reference TRBV18 and TRBJ1-1, reads NAGVMQNPRHLVRRRGQEARLRCSPMKGHSHVYWYRQLPEEGLKFMVYLQKENIIDESGMPKERFSAEFPKEGPSILRIQQVVRGDSAAYFCASSNGQGGRTEAFFGQGTRLTVV.

The DNA for the CDR3 is TGTGCCAGCTCACCCCCGGAGGCGACCTCCCCCTCCTACGAGCAGTACTTC. Translated: CASSPPEATSPSYEQYF. This rearrangement joins TRBV18 to TRBJ2-7; tentatively, D is TRBD2 (5 bases). CDR3 length equals 17 residues. Trimming left V 3 bases short and J 0 bases short, with 18 bases between. Looked up from germline, CDR1 is KGHSH and CDR2 is LQKENI.

The rearrangement joins TRBV7-9 to TRBJ1-4; D is unresolved. Germline V CDR1 and CDR2: SEHNR, FQNEAQ (reference sequence). The CDR3 is 13 amino acids. Trimming shortened V by 0 bases and J by 5 bases, and 4 bases separated the two germline ends. As DNA, the CDR3 is TGTGCCAGCAGCTTAGCGCAGAATGAAAAACTGTTTTTT. This encodes CASSLAQNEKLFF.